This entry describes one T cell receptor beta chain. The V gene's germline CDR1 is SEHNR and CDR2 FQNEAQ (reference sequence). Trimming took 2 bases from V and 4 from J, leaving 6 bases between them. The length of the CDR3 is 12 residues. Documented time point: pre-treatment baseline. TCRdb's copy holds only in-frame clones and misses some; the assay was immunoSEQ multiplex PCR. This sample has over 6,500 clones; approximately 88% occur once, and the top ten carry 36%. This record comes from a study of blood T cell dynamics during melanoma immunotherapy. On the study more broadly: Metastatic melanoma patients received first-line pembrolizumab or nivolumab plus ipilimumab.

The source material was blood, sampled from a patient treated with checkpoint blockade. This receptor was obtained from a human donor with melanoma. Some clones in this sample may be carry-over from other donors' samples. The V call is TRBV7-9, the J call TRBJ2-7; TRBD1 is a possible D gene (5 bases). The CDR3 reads CASSLSGYEQYF. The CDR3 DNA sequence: TGTGCCAGCAGCTTATCAGGGTACGAGCAGTACTTC.